The rows below give T cell receptor beta chains drawn from one sample of a study of blood T cell repertoires in COVID-19. The assay was immunoSEQ multiplex PCR, and TCRdb's table has in-frame clones only and misses some. The sample consists of some 170,000 clones, about 91% of them appearing once. Sequenced sample: peripheral blood. Every receptor here comes from a woman aged 50 to 65 with acute or convalescent COVID-19. Both conserved end residues are trimmed from each CDR3. Clone size is shown for a subset of rows, as once, few, many or a class of expanded clone.

j_gene,abundance,v_gene,CDR3aa
TRBJ2-7,few,TRBV30,AWSHMGQGREQY
TRBJ1-1,NA,TRBV11-2,ASSLTTGRMNTEAF
TRBJ1-1,NA,TRBV6-5,ASRATVNTEAF
TRBJ1-6,once,TRBV4-3,ASSQDPGDSPLH
TRBJ1-2,NA,TRBV3-1/TRBV3-2,ASSQAGTRAGYT
TRBJ1-3,NA,TRBV6-5,ASSPGNSGNTIY
TRBJ1-1,NA,TRBV18,ASSQGRGRTEAF
TRBJ1-1,once,TRBV7-6,ASSWGQVAF
TRBJ2-7,few,TRBV9,ASSGGLAASEQY
TRBJ1-1,NA,TRBV19,ASSPRGQGRTEAF
TRBJ1-3,NA,TRBV5-1,ASSPGQGFGNTIY
TRBJ1-1,NA,TRBV18,ASSPIGRGTEAF
TRBJ2-7,NA,TRBV7-2,ASSPQGLPTYEQY
TRBJ1-3,NA,TRBV9,ASRGGGNTIY
TRBJ1-1,few,TRBV7-2,ASSLDRWSTEAF
TRBJ1-2,NA,TRBV2,ASRGGQASGYT
TRBJ2-7,once,TRBV11-2,ASSLAGLYEQY
TRBJ1-1,NA,TRBV29-1,SVGGGETEAF
TRBJ2-3,NA,TRBV30,AGASTDTQY
TRBJ1-1,NA,TRBV30,AWTGTKNTEAF
TRBJ1-5,NA,TRBV7-2,ASSLGGLSNQPQH
TRBJ1-6,once,TRBV30,AWSVGHYRN
TRBJ2-6,NA,TRBV7-9,ASRRTGQSLSSGANVLT
TRBJ2-1,once,TRBV4-3,ASSQDVRGGHNEQF
TRBJ2-7,NA,TRBV7-2,ASSLVPAGGGYEQY
TRBJ1-1,few,TRBV7-9,ASSLRGRDTEAF
TRBJ2-7,NA,TRBV6-5,ASKYRGLSYEQY
TRBJ2-2,NA,TRBV5-6,ASSSGQGRSGELF
TRBJ2-7,NA,TRBV5-1,ASSLEQGLAGSYEQY
TRBJ1-5,NA,TRBV27,ASSLTPTGLRQPQH
TRBJ2-1,NA,TRBV11-3,ASSPGTGEQF
TRBJ2-3,NA,TRBV3-1/TRBV3-2,ASSQEGTVSDTQY
TRBJ2-5,NA,TRBV5-1,ASSLGPSGKETQY
TRBJ1-3,once,TRBV30,AWSAGQGVLNTIY
TRBJ1-4,NA,TRBV14,ASSQDRRDLFGEKLF
TRBJ2-1,NA,TRBV12-3/TRBV12-4,ASSFAGGGEQF
TRBJ1-2,NA,TRBV27,ASSSQGAQNYGYT